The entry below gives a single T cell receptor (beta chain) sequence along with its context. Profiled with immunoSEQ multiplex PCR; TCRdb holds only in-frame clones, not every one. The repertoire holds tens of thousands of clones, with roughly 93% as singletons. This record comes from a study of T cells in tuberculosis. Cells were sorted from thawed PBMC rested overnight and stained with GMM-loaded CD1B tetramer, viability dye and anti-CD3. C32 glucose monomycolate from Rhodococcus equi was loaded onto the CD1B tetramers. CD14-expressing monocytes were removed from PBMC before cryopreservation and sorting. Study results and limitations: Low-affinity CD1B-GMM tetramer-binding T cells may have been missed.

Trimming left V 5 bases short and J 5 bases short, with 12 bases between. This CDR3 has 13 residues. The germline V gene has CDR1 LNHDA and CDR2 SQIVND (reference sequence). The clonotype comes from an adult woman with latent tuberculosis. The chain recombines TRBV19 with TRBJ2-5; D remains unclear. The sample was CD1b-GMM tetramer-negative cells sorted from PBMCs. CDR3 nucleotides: TGTGCCAGTAGTCTCGAGGCCCGGGAGACCCAGTACTTC. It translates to CASSLEARETQYF. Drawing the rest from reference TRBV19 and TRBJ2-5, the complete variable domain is DGGITQSPKYLFRKEGQNVTLSCEQNLNHDAMYWYRQDPGQGLRLIYYSQIVNDFQKGDIAEGYSVSREKKESFPLTVTSAQKNPTAFYLCASSLEARETQYFGPGTRLLVL.